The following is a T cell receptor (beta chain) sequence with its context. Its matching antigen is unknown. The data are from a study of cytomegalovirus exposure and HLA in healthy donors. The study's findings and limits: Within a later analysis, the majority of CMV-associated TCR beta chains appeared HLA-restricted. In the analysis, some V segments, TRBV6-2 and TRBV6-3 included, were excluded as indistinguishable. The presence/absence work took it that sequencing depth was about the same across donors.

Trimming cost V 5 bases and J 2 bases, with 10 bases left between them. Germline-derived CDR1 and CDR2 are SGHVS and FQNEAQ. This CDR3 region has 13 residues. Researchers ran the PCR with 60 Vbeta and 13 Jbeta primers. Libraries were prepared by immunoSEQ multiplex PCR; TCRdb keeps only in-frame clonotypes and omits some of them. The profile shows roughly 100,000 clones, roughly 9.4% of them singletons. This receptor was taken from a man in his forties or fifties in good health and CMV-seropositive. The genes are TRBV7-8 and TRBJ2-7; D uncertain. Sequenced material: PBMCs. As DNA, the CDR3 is TGTGCCAGCAGCGTAAATTTTGCCTACGAGCAGTACTTC. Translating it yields CASSVNFAYEQYF.